The next 29 T cell receptor beta chains were all read from a single sample in a study of blood T cells in healthy people across ages. The second PCR ran about 6 to 11 cycles with a sample-barcoded 5' primer and J-beta primers. TCRdb re-called the 5' RACE reads with MiXCR, one entry per CDR3 protein. The table includes about a million distinct CDR3 sequences, about 48% detected once. The specimen was blood. Receptor source: a man aged 25-45 years in good health.

The chain joins TRBV7-2 to TRBJ1-4; D uncertain. Trimming pared 3 bases from V and 0 bases from J, leaving 8 bases between. Germline lookup yields CDR1 SGHTA and CDR2 FQGNSA. The CDR3 has 15 residues. CDR3 loop: CASSLSSTTNEKLFF. The CDR3 region has the DNA TGTGCCAGCAGCTTGAGTAGTACAACTAATGAAAAACTGTTTTTT.

The chain links TRBV5-4 to TRBJ1-1, with 9 bases identical to TRBD1. Germline CDR1 reads SGHNT; CDR2 reads YYREEE (reference sequence). J gave up 6 bases and V 4 bases, and 7 bases lay outside the gene matches. CDR3 length: 14 amino acids. In DNA form, the CDR3 reads TGTGCCAGCAGCCCGGGACAGGGTCGCCCTGAAGCTTTCTTT. Its protein is CASSPGQGRPEAFF.

The genes are TRBV7-2 and TRBJ2-1; 8 bases fit TRBD2. The ends lost 1 base at V and 4 bases at J; junction bases unmatched: 3. In germline, CDR1 is SGHTA, CDR2 FQGNSA. This CDR3 is built from 15 residues. CDR3: CASSLGTSRYNEQFF. CDR3 bases: TGTGCCAGCAGCTTAGGGACTAGCCGATACAATGAGCAGTTCTTC.

This rearrangement joins TRBV9 to TRBJ2-5, with 7 bases aligning to TRBD1. This CDR3 contains 15 residues. Germline trimming cut 3 bases from V and 5 bases from J; bases unmatched to any gene: 10. Germline CDR1 and CDR2: SGDLS and YYNGEE. CDR3 amino acids: CASSAATGKGETQYF. DNA of the CDR3: TGTGCCAGCAGCGCAGCGACAGGGAAGGGGGAGACCCAGTACTTC.

This chain joins TRBV28 and TRBJ2-4, with D tentatively TRBD2 (6 bases). This CDR3 is built from 11 residues. Germline V gene sequence: CDR1 MDHEN, CDR2 SYDVKM. Trimming stripped 10 bases from V and 7 bases from J, with 11 bases between. The CDR3 DNA sequence: TGTGCCATTAGAGGAGGGAACATTCAGTACTTC. Residues: CAIRGGNIQYF.

The chain couples TRBV12-3 or TRBV12-4 to TRBJ1-2; unclear D gene. The CDR3 sequence is 14 residues long. Trimming cost V 3 bases and J 8 bases, with 16 bases left between them. This CDR3 is CASSFSGASWGYTF. CDR3 nucleotide sequence: TGTGCCAGCAGTTTCTCGGGCGCCTCCTGGGGCTACACCTTC.

V is TRBV12-3 or TRBV12-4 and J is TRBJ2-7; no reliable D call. V gave up 5 bases and J gave up 2 bases, with 10 bases separating them. The CDR3 sequence is 13 residues long. DNA for the CDR3: TGTGCCAGCAGTGCCCGGGCCCCCTACGAGCAGTACTTC. Its protein is CASSARAPYEQYF.

This clonotype was seen repeatedly, ten times or more. The rearrangement joins TRBV29-1 to TRBJ2-7; D is ambiguous. This CDR3 has 13 amino acids. The V end was cut by 4 bases, the J end by 5 bases, with 15 bases between. Germline lookup yields CDR1 SQVTM and CDR2 ANQGSEA. The CDR3 nucleotides are TGCAGCGTTGGCGTACCGCAACTCCACGAGCAGTACTTC. It specifies CSVGVPQLHEQYF.

The V gene is TRBV5-4, the J gene TRBJ2-7; either TRBD1 or TRBD2 may fit D (5 bases each). The V gene lost 10 bases and the J gene lost 0 bases, with 17 bases spanning the gap. The CDR3 runs 14 residues. Germline lookup yields CDR1 SGHNT and CDR2 YYREEE (reference sequence). The DNA of the CDR3 is TGTGCCGGGACCCGGGACGGAAGCTCCTACGAGCAGTACTTC. Protein: CAGTRDGSSYEQYF.

Concerning this clonotype itself: Its ends do not fully match the called genes, so a read error is possible. J is TRBJ2-1 and V is TRBV27; a possible D gene is TRBD2 (5 bases). Germline CDR1 and CDR2: MNHEY and SMNVEV (reference sequence). The CDR3 loop spans 13 amino acids. The CDR3 bases are TGTGCCAGCATTTTAATACCTAGCCATGAGCAGTTCTTC. Its translation is CASILIPSHEQFF.

The J gene is TRBJ1-1, the V gene TRBV5-1, with a weak D call TRBD1 (5 bases). The CDR3 loop spans 16 amino acids. The V end lost 1 base, the J end lost 2 bases, and 15 bases lay between the germline ends. Germline V gene data show CDR1 as SGHRS and CDR2 as YFSETQ. For the CDR3, the DNA is TGCGCCAGCAGCTTGCGAGGGACCGGCCCCAACACTGAAGCTTTCTTT. Translation gives CASSLRGTGPNTEAFF.

V gene TRBV28 combines with J gene TRBJ2-7, with D maybe TRBD1 (6 bases). Trimming pared 2 bases from V and 0 bases from J, leaving 14 bases between. The germline gives CDR1 MDHEN, CDR2 SYDVKM. This CDR3 has 16 amino acids. CDR3 coding DNA: TGTGCCAGCAGTTTAGCGACAGGTAAAAGCTCCTACGAGCAGTACTTC. This encodes CASSLATGKSSYEQYF. Using reference TRBV28 and TRBJ2-7 for the parts outside the CDR3, the full variable domain is DVKVTQSSRYLVKRTGEKVFLECVQDMDHENMFWYRQDPGLGLRLIYFSYDVKMKEKGDIPEGYSVSREKKERFSLILESASTNQTSMYLCASSLATGKSSYEQYFGPGTRLTVT.

The rearrangement links TRBV12-3 or TRBV12-4 to TRBJ2-1; D not resolved. Deletions cut 3 bases from V and 6 bases from J, with 6 bases between. CDR3 length: 12 amino acids. In DNA, the CDR3 is TGTGCCAGCAGTTTCCAGCTCAATGAGCAGTTCTTC. Protein: CASSFQLNEQFF.

V is TRBV7-9 and J is TRBJ1-2, with D uncertain. CDR3 length: 13 amino acids. V was clipped by 1 base and J by 4 bases, with 7 bases between them. Germline values: CDR1 SEHNR, CDR2 FQNEAQ (reference sequence). This CDR3 is CASSLEVGYGYTF. The CDR3 bases are TGTGCCAGCAGCTTAGAGGTTGGCTATGGCTACACCTTC.

The table lists this clonotype with a few counts. The chain joins TRBV28 to TRBJ2-5; D is perhaps TRBD1 (6 bases). The CDR3 loop spans 12 amino acids. The V gene lost 6 bases and the J gene lost 11 bases, with 16 bases spanning the gap. Germline loops: CDR1 MDHEN, CDR2 SYDVKM. CDR3 sequence (DNA): TGTGCCAGCAGAAGTCAGGGGAATGAGCAGTACTTC. It yields the protein CASRSQGNEQYF. The full variable domain, completed using reference TRBV28 and TRBJ2-5, is DVKVTQSSRYLVKRTGEKVFLECVQDMDHENMFWYRQDPGLGLRLIYFSYDVKMKEKGDIPEGYSVSREKKERFSLILESASTNQTSMYLCASRSQGNEQYFGPGTRLLVL.

This clonotype has only a few counts. The chain joins TRBV28 to TRBJ2-7, with D maybe TRBD2 (6 bases). This CDR3 has 14 residues. Germline V gene lookup returns CDR1 MDHEN and CDR2 SYDVKM. V was pared by 10 bases and J by 3 bases, with 19 bases between. DNA for the CDR3: TGTGCCATCTCGACAGTCGGGGGTGGCTACGAGCAGTACTTC. Residues: CAISTVGGGYEQYF.

This clonotype has only a few counts. V and J are TRBV4-1 and TRBJ2-3; no clear D. V lost 1 base and J lost 1, with 12 bases in between. CDR3 length equals 16 residues. Germline V gene data show CDR1 as MGHRA and CDR2 as YSYEKL. The CDR3 DNA is TGCGCCAGCAGCCAAGGCAATTCGGTTGGCACAGATACGCAGTATTTT. Its translation: CASSQGNSVGTDTQYF.

The rearrangement joins TRBV12-3 or TRBV12-4 to TRBJ1-6, with 9 bases identical to TRBD1. Trimming cost V 6 bases and J 5 bases; bases outside gene matches: 2. The CDR3 contains 14 residues. The CDR3 bases are TGTGCCAGCAGCCGACAGGGGGATAATTCACCCCTCCACTTT. Translation: CASSRQGDNSPLHF.

The gene calls are TRBV11-1 and TRBJ2-7; D unresolved. CDR1 and CDR2 (germline): SGHAT, FQDESV (reference sequence). V was clipped by 0 bases and J by 2 bases, with 14 bases between them. The CDR3 has 16 amino acids. The CDR3: CASSLASSFSPYEQYF. The CDR3 DNA sequence: TGTGCCAGCAGCTTAGCGTCCAGCTTCAGCCCCTACGAGCAGTACTTC.

This chain links TRBV7-9 with TRBJ1-6, with a possible D match to TRBD1 (5 bases). CDR3 length: 15 residues. CDR1 is SEHNR and CDR2 is FQNEAQ in the germline V gene (reference sequence). V lost 5 bases, J lost 7 bases, and 15 bases lay in between. CDR3 nucleotide sequence: TGTGCCAGCAGCCCTCCGGGACTCGAGAATTCACCCCTCCACTTT. Translation: CASSPPGLENSPLHF.

CDR3 sequence: CASSSSTYFAYEQYF. The CDR3 coding sequence is TGTGCCAGCAGCTCAAGTACGTACTTCGCCTACGAGCAGTACTTC. The chain has TRBV14 and TRBJ2-7, with D unclear. The germline V gene encodes CDR1 SGHDN and CDR2 FVKESK. The CDR3 runs to 15 residues. V was trimmed by 5 bases and J by 2 bases, leaving 16 bases between them.

The rearrangement uses TRBV18 and TRBJ2-1, with D unresolved. Between the trimmed V and J ends, which lost 1 base and 7 bases, there was a span of 14 bases. The CDR3 is 15 amino acids. Germline V gene sequence: CDR1 KGHSH, CDR2 LQKENI. CDR3: CASSPQPGPRNEQFF. The CDR3 DNA follows: TGTGCCAGCTCACCACAACCGGGCCCTCGGAATGAGCAGTTCTTC.

This clonotype appeared a few times. This chain links TRBV5-1 with TRBJ2-3; TRBD1 agrees at 11 bases. Germline V gene sequence: CDR1 SGHRS, CDR2 YFSETQ. The CDR3 contains 16 residues. V gave up 2 bases and J gave up 2 bases; unmatched junction bases: 4. The CDR3 DNA is TGCGCCAGCAGCTTCGGACAGGGGGCCCTCACAGATACGCAGTATTTT. Translating it yields CASSFGQGALTDTQYF.

V and J are TRBV6-5 and TRBJ2-3; TRBD2 matches at 10 bases. The ends lost 0 bases at V and 2 bases at J; junction bases unmatched: 8. The CDR3 consists of 18 residues. Germline CDR1 reads MNHEY; CDR2 reads SVGAGI. CDR3 bases: TGTGCCAGCAGTTACTCGAAGCCAGCGGGGGGGTTCACAGATACGCAGTATTTT. Its protein is CASSYSKPAGGFTDTQYF.

This clonotype was recorded many times. DNA for the CDR3: TGTGCCAGCAGCCCGACGGGACTCCAAGAGACCCAGTACTTC. Translating gives CASSPTGLQETQYF. This chain connects TRBV3-1 to TRBJ2-5; D is possibly TRBD2 (6 bases). Trimming removed 4 bases from V and 1 base from J, with 10 bases in between. The germline gives CDR1 LGHDT, CDR2 YNNKEL (reference sequence). The CDR3 sequence is 14 residues long.

This clonotype was counted a single time. The junction differs from germline at one of its ends, possibly a read error. The rearrangement links TRBV12-3 or TRBV12-4 to TRBJ2-7; D is undetermined. The CDR3 is 12 amino acids. CDR3 coding DNA: TGTGCCAGCAGACTCGGCGGCCTCGAGCCGTACTTC. It translates to CASRLGGLEPYF.

This chain joins TRBV18 and TRBJ2-1, with 9 positions matching TRBD2. The CDR3 runs to 17 residues. The germline V gene encodes CDR1 KGHSH and CDR2 LQKENI. V shed 3 bases, J shed 6 bases, and the junction held 12 bases outside the gene matches. The chain's CDR3 is CASSPQSPGLAFNEQFF. CDR3 bases: TGTGCCAGCTCACCGCAGAGCCCGGGACTAGCCTTCAATGAGCAGTTCTTC.

This clonotype has a handful of counts. This sequence joins TRBV20-1 and TRBJ2-1; 10 bases are a match to TRBD2. The CDR3 loop spans 19 amino acids. The junction had 14 bases not matched to a gene; V was cut back by 3 bases and J by 0 bases. Germline CDR1 DFQATT, CDR2 SNEGSKA (reference sequence). The CDR3 DNA follows: TGCAGTGCTAGGTCCGCTAGCGGGGGTGTCAGAAGCTCCTACAATGAGCAGTTCTTC. It encodes CSARSASGGVRSSYNEQFF.

The chain uses TRBV30 and TRBJ2-2, with D unclear. Germline values: CDR1 GTSNPN, CDR2 SVGIG (reference sequence). The ends were cut back, 8 bases at V and 4 bases at J, with 17 bases in the middle. CDR3 length: 14 amino acids. The CDR3 DNA follows: TGTGCCCTCCATCTTGAACCCCGCACCGGGGAGCTGTTTTTT. This codes for CALHLEPRTGELFF.